The sequence of this T cell receptor beta chain was determined in a study of blood T cell repertoires in COVID-19. Study in general: Researchers got acute and convalescent COVID-19 samples from the United States, Italy and Spain. T cells, B-cell-depleted T cells, or PBMCs provided the cDNA or gDNA that served as material.

The CDR3 extends over 15 amino acids. Germline CDR1 is SGHRS and CDR2 is YFSETQ. Trimming left V 4 bases short and J 2 bases short, with 15 bases between. Source study methods: How many nucleated cells were present was estimated from reference gene primer amplification. TCRdb's copy holds only in-frame clones and misses some; the assay was immunoSEQ multiplex PCR. V, J and clone size are those of that table, while D and trimming were read from the DNA. The sample yields fewer than 100,000 clones, approximately 86% seen once. The source of this sequence is a man aged 45 to 65 with acute or convalescent COVID-19. The V gene is TRBV5-1, the J gene TRBJ2-5; D is perhaps TRBD1 (8 bases). The source material was peripheral blood. The CDR3 region has the DNA TGCGCCAGCAGCAACGGACAGGGAGGGCAAGAGACCCAGTACTTC. Residues: CASSNGQGGQETQYF.